This is a list of T cell receptor beta chains from one sample in a study of cytomegalovirus exposure and HLA in healthy donors. The data were produced by immunoSEQ multiplex PCR, yet TCRdb's version contains in-frame clones alone and is incomplete. The sample lists hundreds of thousands of clones, about nine tenths occurring once. What was sequenced was PBMCs. The receptors originated from a woman aged 18-30 years in good health and CMV-seronegative. Each CDR3 is given with its conserved first and last residue. D genes are given only for firm matches. Clone size is not always given. Where it is, it says once, few, many or a class for expanded clones.

clone_size j_call v_call d_call cdr3_aa cdr3_nt
once TRBJ2-7 TRBV4-1 . CASSPTIRRVGEQYF TGCGCCAGCAGCCCTACAATCCGCAGGGTCGGCGAGCAGTACTTC
. TRBJ1-2 TRBV6-5 TRBD1 CASSYRDREANYGYTF TGTGCCAGCAGTTACCGGGACAGGGAGGCTAACTATGGCTACACCTTC
once TRBJ2-6 TRBV9 TRBD1 CASSAPDRGPLSGANVLTF TGTGCCAGCAGCGCCCCGGACAGGGGGCCCCTCTCTGGGGCCAACGTCCTGACTTTC
. TRBJ2-1 TRBV7-6 . CASSPGRGNEQFF TGTGCCAGCAGCCCCGGACGGGGGAATGAGCAGTTCTTC
. TRBJ1-3 TRBV6-5 . CASRPPNVGDTIYF TGTGCCAGCAGGCCCCCCAACGTCGGTGACACCATATATTTT
. TRBJ1-6 TRBV27 . CASSLNFWTRNSPLHF TGTGCCAGCAGTTTAAACTTCTGGACAAGGAATTCACCCCTCCACTTT
. TRBJ1-2 TRBV7-2 . CASSLASYNYGYTF TGTGCCAGCAGCTTAGCCTCTTATAACTATGGCTACACCTTC
. TRBJ1-5 TRBV5-1 . CASSLGGASNQPQHF TGCGCCAGCAGCTTGGGTGGGGCGAGCAATCAGCCCCAGCATTTT
. TRBJ2-7 TRBV10-1 . CASSERGLGGYEQYF TGCGCCAGCAGTGAGCGGGGCCTGGGAGGATACGAGCAGTACTTC
few TRBJ2-7 TRBV6-4 TRBD1 CASSPQGAPTYEQYF TGTGCCAGCAGCCCACAGGGGGCCCCTACCTACGAGCAGTACTTC
. TRBJ2-6 TRBV4-2 . CASSQEERVGGSGANVLTF TGTGCCAGCAGCCAAGAGGAGAGGGTAGGAGGGTCTGGGGCCAACGTCCTGACTTTC
once TRBJ2-5 TRBV30 TRBD1 CAWSTLNRGYQETQYF TGTGCCTGGAGTACGCTGAACAGGGGGTACCAAGAGACCCAGTACTTC
. TRBJ2-2 TRBV18 . CASSPKGTGPTGELFF TGTGCCAGCTCACCCAAAGGCACAGGGCCCACCGGGGAGCTGTTTTTT
. TRBJ2-7 TRBV5-1 . CASSLVEGHYEQYF TGCGCCAGCAGCTTGGTGGAGGGTCACTACGAGCAGTACTTC
. TRBJ1-1 TRBV7-3 . CASSPLRKSLGAFF TGTGCCAGCAGCCCACTACGAAAGTCACTTGGGGCTTTCTTT
. TRBJ2-7 TRBV28 TRBD1 CASISVTGYHEQYF TGTGCCAGCATCTCCGTGACAGGGTACCACGAGCAGTACTTC
. TRBJ2-3 TRBV7-6 . CASSPGGPDTQYF TGTGCCAGCAGCCCAGGGGGGCCAGATACGCAGTATTTT
. TRBJ2-4 TRBV6-1 TRBD2 CASSVAGGAKNIQYF TGTGCCAGCAGTGTTGCGGGGGGCGCCAAAAACATTCAGTACTTC
. TRBJ2-1 TRBV5-4 . CASTGAEGYNEQFF TGTGCCAGCACCGGGGCGGAGGGCTACAATGAGCAGTTCTTC
. TRBJ2-3 TRBV29-1 . CSVETGGRRDTQYF TGCAGCGTTGAGACGGGGGGCCGGAGGGATACGCAGTATTTT
. TRBJ2-3 TRBV2 . CASSVLTPEDTQYF TGTGCCAGCAGTGTCTTAACTCCCGAAGATACGCAGTATTTT
. TRBJ2-1 TRBV5-1 TRBD2 CASSWGLADSYNEQFF TGCGCCAGCAGCTGGGGACTAGCGGACAGCTACAATGAGCAGTTCTTC
. TRBJ2-1 TRBV27 TRBD1 CASSLGDRVFYEQFF TGTGCCAGCAGTTTAGGGGACAGGGTTTTCTATGAGCAGTTCTTC
. TRBJ2-1 TRBV2 TRBD2 CASTTSGENNEQFF TGTGCCAGCACCACTAGCGGGGAGAACAATGAGCAGTTCTTC
. TRBJ1-2 TRBV4-1 TRBD1 CASSIPGTEVYGYTF TGCGCCAGCAGCATCCCCGGGACAGAAGTTTATGGCTACACCTTC
. TRBJ2-2 TRBV30 . CAWSGLVGLGTGELFF TGTGCCTGGAGTGGACTAGTGGGGTTGGGCACCGGGGAGCTGTTTTTT
. TRBJ2-1 TRBV19 . CASSINDRKQFF TGTGCCAGTAGTATAAACGACAGAAAGCAGTTCTTC
. TRBJ2-5 TRBV5-8 . CASSATQTQYF TGTGCCAGCAGCGCTACTCAGACCCAGTACTTC
. TRBJ2-1 TRBV30 . CAWSVFSRANSYNEQFF TGTGCCTGGAGTGTGTTTAGCCGAGCTAACTCCTACAATGAGCAGTTCTTC
. TRBJ2-2 TRBV11-2 . CASSSLRRNTGELFF TGTGCCAGCAGCTCCCTCAGGCGGAACACCGGGGAGCTGTTTTTT